Below, 20 T cell receptor beta chains from the same sample are listed, as sequenced in a study of CD8+ T cells in alopecia areata. RNA, once extracted, was reverse transcribed into cDNA for use as the sequencing template. Profiled with immunoSEQ multiplex PCR; TCRdb holds only in-frame clones, not every one. Counted here are about 110,000 clones, 55% to 60% occurring once; the ten biggest clones make up 20% to 30%. Sequencing input: NKG2D-low CD8+ T cells sorted from blood. Every receptor here comes from a human donor with alopecia areata.

This rearrangement joins TRBV28 to TRBJ2-7; maybe TRBD1 (5 bases). There are 10 residues in the CDR3. The V end lost 6 bases, the J end lost 7 bases, and 7 bases lay between the germline ends. Germline-derived CDR1 and CDR2 are MDHEN and SYDVKM. This CDR3 is CASSRQEQYF. In DNA form, the CDR3 reads TGTGCCAGCAGCCGACAGGAGCAGTACTTC.

The chain carries TRBV9 and TRBJ2-1; D ambiguous. Trimming took 3 bases from V and 0 from J, leaving 4 bases between them. In germline, CDR1 is SGDLS, CDR2 YYNGEE. The CDR3 length is 13 residues. Written as DNA, the CDR3 is TGTGCCAGCAGCGAGAGCTCCTACAATGAGCAGTTCTTC. This translates into CASSESSYNEQFF.

The rearrangement links TRBV11-2 to TRBJ2-3; TRBD2 matches at 7 bases. The CDR3 has 17 residues. Trimming cost V 3 bases and J 4 bases; bases outside gene matches: 13. Germline V CDR1 and CDR2: SGHAT, FQNNGV. DNA of the CDR3: TGTGCCAGCAGCTTCACTCCGAGCGGGGAGGGCGCAGATACGCAGTATTTT. It yields the protein CASSFTPSGEGADTQYF.

Only a few counts were recorded for this clone. The chain combines TRBV7-6 with TRBJ2-1; TRBD2 matches 8 bases. Germline V gene sequence: CDR1 SGHVS, CDR2 FNYEAQ. V gave up 0 bases and J gave up 4 bases; unmatched junction bases: 5. The CDR3 is 16 residues long. CDR3 coding DNA: TGTGCCAGCAGCTTAGCGGAGACTAGCGTTTACAATGAGCAGTTCTTC. This codes for CASSLAETSVYNEQFF.

This clone appeared a single time. J is TRBJ2-7 and V is TRBV27; D is unclear. Germline CDR1 and CDR2: MNHEY and SMNVEV (reference sequence). V lost 4 bases and J lost 10, with 14 bases in between. The CDR3 loop spans 12 amino acids. The DNA of the CDR3 is TGTGCCAGCAGTTCGCCCCGTAGGTCCCAGTACTTC. It codes for CASSSPRRSQYF.

The DNA for the CDR3 is TGTGCCAGCAGCCTCGTTCTCGACTACGAGCAGTACTTC. As protein: CASSLVLDYEQYF. The chain links TRBV14 to TRBJ2-7; D gene ambiguous. Trimming took off 4 bases at V and 3 bases at J, with 10 bases between the two ends. From germline, CDR1 is SGHDN and CDR2 FVKESK. The CDR3 totals 13 residues. The entire variable domain, with the rest obtained from reference TRBV14 and TRBJ2-7, is as follows: EAGVTQFPSHSVIEKGQTVTLRCDPISGHDNLYWYRRVMGKEIKFLLHFVKESKQDESGMPNNRFLAERTGGTYSTLKVQPAELEDSGVYFCASSLVLDYEQYFGPGTRLTVT.

Turning to this clone: This CDR3 is also generated by other DNA sequences in the sample. CDR3 residues: CASSLSSNEQFF. The DNA for the CDR3 is TGTGCCAGCAGCCTTTCCAGCAATGAGCAGTTCTTC. The V and J genes are TRBV28 and TRBJ2-1; D gene uncertain. The germline CDR1 and CDR2 sequences are MDHEN and SYDVKM. CDR3 length: 12 residues. Trimming cost V 6 bases and J 6 bases, with 9 bases left between them.

The chain couples TRBV19 to TRBJ2-7, with D unresolved. Germline CDR1 is LNHDA and CDR2 is SQIVND (reference sequence). V was pared by 0 bases and J by 6 bases, with 9 bases between. The CDR3 is 13 amino acids. Written as DNA, the CDR3 is TGTGCCAGTAGTATAGATTTCTCCGTCGAGCAGTACTTC. Translating gives CASSIDFSVEQYF.

This clone has only a few counts. The rearrangement links TRBV5-1 to TRBJ2-1; TRBD2 agrees at 10 bases. Germline CDR1 is SGHRS and CDR2 is YFSETQ. The CDR3 extends over 16 amino acids. The V and J ends lost 4 bases and 3 bases, in that order; junction bases with no gene match: 7. The DNA for the CDR3 is TGCGCCAGCAGCGGCGACCTAGCGGGAGTCTACAATGAGCAGTTCTTC. Translating it yields CASSGDLAGVYNEQFF.

This clone showed up just a few times. Written as DNA, the CDR3 is TGTGCCATCACTGACAGCTGCTATGGCTACACCTTC. Translating gives CAITDSCYGYTF. The genes are TRBV21-1 and TRBJ1-2; the D call in the table, TRBD1, was not verified against the DNA. TRBV21-1 represents a pseudogene. The CDR3 runs 12 residues.

This clone came up a few times. V gene TRBV6-1 combines with J gene TRBJ2-2; D is uncertain. Germline V gene data show CDR1 as MNHNS and CDR2 as SASEGT. V dropped 8 bases and J dropped 5 bases, with 15 bases sitting between them. The CDR3 is 14 residues long. The CDR3 here is CASLPPNPTGELFF. The CDR3 DNA reads TGTGCCAGCCTCCCCCCTAATCCTACCGGGGAGCTGTTTTTT.

CDR3 loop: CASSSRVASSGANVLTF. As DNA, the CDR3 is TGTGCCAGCAGCTCCCGGGTGGCGAGCTCTGGGGCCAACGTCCTGACTTTC. The chain uses TRBV7-9 and TRBJ2-6; D is uncertain. CDR3 length: 17 residues. V was trimmed by 4 bases and J by 0 bases, leaving 13 bases between them. Germline loops: CDR1 SEHNR, CDR2 FQNEAQ (reference sequence).

This clone has a handful of counts. This chain joins TRBV9 and TRBJ2-3; D may correspond to TRBD1 or TRBD2 (5 bases each). CDR3 length: 13 amino acids. Germline V gives CDR1 SGDLS, CDR2 YYNGEE. V was trimmed by 4 bases and J by 6 bases, leaving 12 bases between them. The CDR3 DNA is TGTGCCAGCAGCTACGGGACCCACGATACGCAGTATTTT. It specifies CASSYGTHDTQYF.

The chain employs TRBV2 and TRBJ2-7; D is uncertain. Germline V lookup: CDR1 SNHLY, CDR2 FYNNEI. Between the trimmed V and J ends, which lost 4 bases and 5 bases, there was a span of 6 bases. The CDR3 has 11 residues. CDR3 sequence (DNA): TGTGCCAGCAGTGCCGTGGACGAGCAGTACTTC. This encodes CASSAVDEQYF. The full variable domain, in which reference TRBV2 and TRBJ2-7 provide the parts outside the CDR3, is EPEVTQTPSHQVTQMGQEVILRCVPISNHLYFYWYRQILGQKVEFLVSFYNNEISEKSEIFDDQFSVERPDGSNFTLKIRSTKLEDSAMYFCASSAVDEQYFGPGTRLTVT.

This rearrangement joins TRBV5-1 to TRBJ2-2, with 11 nucleotides matching TRBD2. Trimming at V came to 3 bases and at J to 5 bases, leaving 3 bases not matched to a gene. The CDR3 runs 15 residues. CDR1 is SGHRS, CDR2 YFSETQ, per germline. The CDR3 sequence is CASSSTSGTTGELFF. In nucleotides, the CDR3 is TGCGCCAGCAGCTCGACTAGCGGGACTACCGGGGAGCTGTTTTTT.

This clone was detected a few times. The chain uses TRBV7-9 and TRBJ2-7; D unclear. The ends were cut back, 9 bases at V and 1 base at J, with 7 bases in the middle. Germline-derived CDR1 and CDR2 are SEHNR and FQNEAQ (reference sequence). This CDR3 has 11 residues. The CDR3 here is CASVGSYEQYF. CDR3 nucleotides: TGTGCCAGTGTCGGTTCCTACGAGCAGTACTTC.

CDR3 in amino acids: CASSFAGSTDTQYF. The CDR3 DNA sequence: TGTGCCAGCAGCTTCGCGGGTAGCACAGATACGCAGTATTTT. The chain couples TRBV5-8 to TRBJ2-3; a possible D gene is TRBD2 (5 bases). Trimming took 2 bases from V and 0 from J, leaving 7 bases between them. The CDR3 extends over 14 amino acids. Germline loops: CDR1 SGHTS, CDR2 YDEGEE.

The chain is built from TRBV12-5 and TRBJ1-1; a weak D match, TRBD1 (5 bases). The length of the CDR3 is 14 residues. V lost 1 base and J 4 bases, leaving 10 bases between the germline ends. Germline loops: CDR1 LGHNT, CDR2 FRNRAP. CDR3 nucleotides: TGTGCTAGTGGTTTGGGGGGCAAGGCCACTGAAGCTTTCTTT. Protein product: CASGLGGKATEAFF.

This clone was seen only once. This CDR3 reads CASSLGRERNEQFF. The CDR3 DNA reads TGTGCCAGCAGCTTGGGACGGGAGCGCAATGAGCAGTTCTTC. V and J are TRBV11-3 and TRBJ2-1; possibly TRBD2 for D (6 bases). The CDR3 is 14 residues long. CDR1 and CDR2 (germline): SGHNT, YENEEA. Trimming shortened V by 3 bases and J by 6 bases, and 12 bases separated the two germline ends.

The V call is TRBV7-9, the J call TRBJ1-1, with 9 bases fitting TRBD1. V lost 6 bases and J lost 5; bases outside the gene matches: 7. This CDR3 contains 14 residues. Germline V gene data show CDR1 as SEHNR and CDR2 as FQNEAQ (reference sequence). In DNA, the CDR3 is TGTGCCAGCAGACTTACAGGGGGCAAGACTGAAGCTTTCTTT. Translated, it gives CASRLTGGKTEAFF. The variable domain in full, completed from reference TRBV7-9 and TRBJ1-1, reads DTGVSQNPRHKITKRGQNVTFRCDPISEHNRLYWYRQTLGQGPEFLTYFQNEAQLEKSRLLSDRFSAERPKGSFSTLEIQRTEQGDSAMYLCASRLTGGKTEAFFGQGTRLTVV.